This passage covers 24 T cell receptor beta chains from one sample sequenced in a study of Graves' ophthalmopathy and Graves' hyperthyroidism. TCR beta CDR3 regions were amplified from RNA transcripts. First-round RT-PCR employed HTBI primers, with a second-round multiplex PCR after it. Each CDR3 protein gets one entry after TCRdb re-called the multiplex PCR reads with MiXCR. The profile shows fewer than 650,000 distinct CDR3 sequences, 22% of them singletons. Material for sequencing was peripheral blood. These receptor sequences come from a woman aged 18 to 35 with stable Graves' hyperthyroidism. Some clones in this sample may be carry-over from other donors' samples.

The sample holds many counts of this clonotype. CDR3 in amino acids: CASSEYQGAYGYTF. The CDR3 nucleotides are TGTGCCAGCAGTGAATATCAGGGGGCTTATGGCTACACCTTC. The rearrangement joins TRBV6-1 to TRBJ1-2; 8 nucleotides line up with TRBD1. CDR3 length equals 14 residues. J gave up 5 bases and V 2 bases, and 4 bases lay outside the gene matches. CDR1 and CDR2 from the germline V gene are MNHNS and SASEGT.

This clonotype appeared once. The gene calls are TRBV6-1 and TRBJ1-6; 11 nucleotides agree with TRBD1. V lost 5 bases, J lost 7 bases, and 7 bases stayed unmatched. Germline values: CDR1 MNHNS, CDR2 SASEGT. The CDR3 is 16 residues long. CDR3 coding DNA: TGTGCCAGCAGTACGGACAGGGGGCGCTGGAATTCACCCCTCCACTTT. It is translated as CASSTDRGRWNSPLHF.

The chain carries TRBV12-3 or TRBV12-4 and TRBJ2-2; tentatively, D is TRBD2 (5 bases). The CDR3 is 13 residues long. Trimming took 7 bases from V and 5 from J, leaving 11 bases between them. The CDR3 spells CASTWTGTGELFF. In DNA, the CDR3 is TGTGCCAGCACCTGGACGGGGACCGGGGAGCTGTTTTTT.

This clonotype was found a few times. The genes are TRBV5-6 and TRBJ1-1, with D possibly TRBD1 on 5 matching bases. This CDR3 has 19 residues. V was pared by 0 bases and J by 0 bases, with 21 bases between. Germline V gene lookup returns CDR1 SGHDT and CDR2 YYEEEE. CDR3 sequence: CASSLVRPGRNLMNTEAFF. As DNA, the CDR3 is TGTGCCAGCAGCTTGGTGCGGCCAGGGAGGAACTTAATGAACACTGAAGCTTTCTTT.

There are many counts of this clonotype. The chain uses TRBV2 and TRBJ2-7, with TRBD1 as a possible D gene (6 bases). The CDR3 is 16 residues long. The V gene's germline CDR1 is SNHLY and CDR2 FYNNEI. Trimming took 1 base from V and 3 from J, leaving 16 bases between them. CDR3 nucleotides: TGTGCCAGCAGTGAAGGTCGGGACACCAATTTCTACGAGCAGTACTTC. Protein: CASSEGRDTNFYEQYF.

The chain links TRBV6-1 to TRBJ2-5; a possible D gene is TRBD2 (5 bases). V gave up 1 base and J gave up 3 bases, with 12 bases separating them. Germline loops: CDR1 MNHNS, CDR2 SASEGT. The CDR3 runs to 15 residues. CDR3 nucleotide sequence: TGTGCCAGCAGTGAAGGGGTAGCGAGAGAAGAGACCCAGTACTTC. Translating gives CASSEGVAREETQYF.

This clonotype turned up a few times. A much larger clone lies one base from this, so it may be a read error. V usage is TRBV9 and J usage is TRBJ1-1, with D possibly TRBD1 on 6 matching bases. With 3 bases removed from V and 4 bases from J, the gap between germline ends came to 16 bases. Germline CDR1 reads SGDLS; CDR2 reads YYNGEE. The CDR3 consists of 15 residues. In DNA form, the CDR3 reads TGTGCCAGCAGCGCTGCCGGGACATGGAGCACTGAAGCTTTCTTT. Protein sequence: CASSAAGTWSTEAFF.

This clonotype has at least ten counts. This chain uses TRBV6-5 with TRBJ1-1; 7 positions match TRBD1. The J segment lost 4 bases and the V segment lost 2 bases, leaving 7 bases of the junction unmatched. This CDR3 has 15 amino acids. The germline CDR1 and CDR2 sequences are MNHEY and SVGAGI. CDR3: CASSYRNRGLTEAFF. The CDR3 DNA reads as TGTGCCAGCAGTTACCGAAACAGGGGACTCACTGAAGCTTTCTTT.

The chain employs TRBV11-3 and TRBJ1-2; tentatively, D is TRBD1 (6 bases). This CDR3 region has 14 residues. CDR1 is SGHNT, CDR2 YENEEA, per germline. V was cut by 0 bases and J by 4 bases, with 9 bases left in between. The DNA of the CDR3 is TGTGCCAGCAGCTTAGAGGGGGCGGCCTATGGCTACACCTTC. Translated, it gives CASSLEGAAYGYTF.

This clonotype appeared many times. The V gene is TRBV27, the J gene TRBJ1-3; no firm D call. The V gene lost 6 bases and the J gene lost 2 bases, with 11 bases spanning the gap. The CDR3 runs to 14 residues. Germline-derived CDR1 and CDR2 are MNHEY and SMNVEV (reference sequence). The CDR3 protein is CASSARGTGNTIYF. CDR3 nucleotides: TGTGCCAGCAGCGCCCGGGGAACTGGAAACACCATATATTTT.

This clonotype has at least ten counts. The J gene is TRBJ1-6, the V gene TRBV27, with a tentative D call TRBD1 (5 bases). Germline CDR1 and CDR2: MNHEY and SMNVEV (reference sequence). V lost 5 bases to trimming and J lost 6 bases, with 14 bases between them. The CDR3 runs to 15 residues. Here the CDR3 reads CASSSDRVLNSPLHF. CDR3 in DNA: TGTGCCAGCAGTAGCGACAGAGTCCTTAATTCACCCCTCCACTTT.

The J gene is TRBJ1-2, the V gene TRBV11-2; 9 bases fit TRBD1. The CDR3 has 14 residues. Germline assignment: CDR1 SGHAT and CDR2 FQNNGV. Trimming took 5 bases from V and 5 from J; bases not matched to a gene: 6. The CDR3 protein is CASSRTGDGYGYTF. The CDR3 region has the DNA TGTGCCAGCAGCCGGACAGGGGATGGGTATGGCTACACCTTC.

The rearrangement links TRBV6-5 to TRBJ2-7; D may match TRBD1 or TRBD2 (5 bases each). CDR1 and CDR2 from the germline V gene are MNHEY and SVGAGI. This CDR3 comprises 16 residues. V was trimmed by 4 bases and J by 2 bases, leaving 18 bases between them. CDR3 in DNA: TGTGCCAGCAGTTCTGAGGGGTTCTCGGGAACCTACGAGCAGTACTTC. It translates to CASSSEGFSGTYEQYF.

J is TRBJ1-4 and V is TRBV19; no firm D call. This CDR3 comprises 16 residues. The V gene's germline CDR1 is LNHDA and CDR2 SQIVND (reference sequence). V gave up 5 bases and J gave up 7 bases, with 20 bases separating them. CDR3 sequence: CASSSTGRQGGEKLFF. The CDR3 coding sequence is TGTGCCAGTAGTTCTACCGGGAGACAAGGAGGTGAAAAACTGTTTTTT.

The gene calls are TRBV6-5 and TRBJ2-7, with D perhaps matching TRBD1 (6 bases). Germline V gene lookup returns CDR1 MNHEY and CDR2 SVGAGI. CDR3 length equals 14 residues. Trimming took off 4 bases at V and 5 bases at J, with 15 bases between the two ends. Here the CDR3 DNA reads TGTGCCAGCAGTTTAGTACAGGGTCCCCACGAGCAGTACTTC. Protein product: CASSLVQGPHEQYF.

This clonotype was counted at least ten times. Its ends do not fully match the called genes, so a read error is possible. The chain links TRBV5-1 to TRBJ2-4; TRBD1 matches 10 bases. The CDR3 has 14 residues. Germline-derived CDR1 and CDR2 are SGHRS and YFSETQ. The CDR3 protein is CASSSGQGEDIKYF. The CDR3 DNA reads TGCGCCAGCAGCTCCGGACAGGGGGAGGACATTAAGTACTTC.

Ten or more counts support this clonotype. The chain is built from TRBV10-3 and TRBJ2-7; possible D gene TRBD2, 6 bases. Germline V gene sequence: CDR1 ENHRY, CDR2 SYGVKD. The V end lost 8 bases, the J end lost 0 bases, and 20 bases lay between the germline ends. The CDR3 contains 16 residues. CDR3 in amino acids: CAIAGGVRRSSYEQYF. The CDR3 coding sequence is TGTGCCATCGCCGGGGGTGTTAGACGGAGCTCCTACGAGCAGTACTTC.

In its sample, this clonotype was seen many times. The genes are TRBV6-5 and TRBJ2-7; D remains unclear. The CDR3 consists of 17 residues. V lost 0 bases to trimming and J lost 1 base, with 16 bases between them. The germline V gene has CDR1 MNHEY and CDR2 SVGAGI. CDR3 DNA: TGTGCCAGCAGTTACTCGATGGCCCGTTGGCTGTCCTACGAGCAGTACTTC. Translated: CASSYSMARWLSYEQYF.

The CDR3 region has the DNA TGTGCCAGCAGTTACTGGCGGGGGGTTGGTCCTGGGGCCAACGTCCTGACTTTC. Translated: CASSYWRGVGPGANVLTF. The chain is built from TRBV6-2 or TRBV6-3 and TRBJ2-6, with 8 bases matching TRBD2. Germline CDR1 reads MNHEY; CDR2 reads SVGEGT. The CDR3 sequence is 18 residues long. Losses at the gene ends were 1 base for V and 2 bases for J; bases not matched to a gene: 7.

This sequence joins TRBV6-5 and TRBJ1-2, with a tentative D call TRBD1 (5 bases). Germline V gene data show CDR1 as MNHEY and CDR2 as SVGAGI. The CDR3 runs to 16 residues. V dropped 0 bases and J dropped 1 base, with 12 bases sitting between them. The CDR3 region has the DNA TGTGCCAGCAGTTACTCGAAGGCCAGGGATAACTATGGCTACACCTTC. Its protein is CASSYSKARDNYGYTF.

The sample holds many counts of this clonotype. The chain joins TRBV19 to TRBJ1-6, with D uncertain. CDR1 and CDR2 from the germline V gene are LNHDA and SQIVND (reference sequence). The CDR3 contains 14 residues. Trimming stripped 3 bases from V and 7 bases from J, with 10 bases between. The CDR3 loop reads CASSIGSWNSPLHF. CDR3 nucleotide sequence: TGTGCCAGTAGTATTGGATCGTGGAATTCACCCCTCCACTTT.

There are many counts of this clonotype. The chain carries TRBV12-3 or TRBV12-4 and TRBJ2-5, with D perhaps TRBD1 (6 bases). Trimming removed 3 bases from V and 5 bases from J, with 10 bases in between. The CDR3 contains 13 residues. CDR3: CASSLGARETQYF. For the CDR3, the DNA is TGTGCCAGCAGTTTGGGGGCCCGGGAGACCCAGTACTTC.

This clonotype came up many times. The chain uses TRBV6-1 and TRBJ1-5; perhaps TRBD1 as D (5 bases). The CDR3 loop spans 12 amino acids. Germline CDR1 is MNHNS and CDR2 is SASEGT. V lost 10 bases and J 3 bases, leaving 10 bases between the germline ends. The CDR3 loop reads CATQGYNQPQHF. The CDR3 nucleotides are TGTGCCACCCAGGGTTACAATCAGCCCCAGCATTTT.

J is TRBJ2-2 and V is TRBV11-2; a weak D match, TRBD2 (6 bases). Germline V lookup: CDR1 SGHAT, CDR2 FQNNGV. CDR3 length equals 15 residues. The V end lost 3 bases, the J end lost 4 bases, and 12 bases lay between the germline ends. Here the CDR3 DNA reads TGTGCCAGCAGCTTTGGCGGGGAGAGCACCGGGGAGCTGTTTTTT. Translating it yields CASSFGGESTGELFF.